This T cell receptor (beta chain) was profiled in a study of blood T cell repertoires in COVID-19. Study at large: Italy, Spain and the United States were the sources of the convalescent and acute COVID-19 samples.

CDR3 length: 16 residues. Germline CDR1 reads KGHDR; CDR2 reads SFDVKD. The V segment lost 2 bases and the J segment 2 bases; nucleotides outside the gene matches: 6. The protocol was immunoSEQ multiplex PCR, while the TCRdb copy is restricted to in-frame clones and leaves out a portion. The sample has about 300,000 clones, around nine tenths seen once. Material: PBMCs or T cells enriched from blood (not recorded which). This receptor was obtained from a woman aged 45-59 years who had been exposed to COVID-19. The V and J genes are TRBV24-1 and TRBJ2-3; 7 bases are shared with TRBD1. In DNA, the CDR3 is TGTGCCACCAGTGATTCGCGACAGGGTTACACAGATACGCAGTATTTT. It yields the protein CATSDSRQGYTDTQYF.